Sequencing of this T cell receptor beta chain was carried out in a study of early T cells in non-severe SARS-CoV-2 infection. Across the whole study: Whole-blood bulk RNA, unsorted, was sequenced, and chains were unpaired. General study findings and limits: Anti-spike CD8 responses were favored in VDJdb matching, and private and CD4 specificities were missed.

Researchers tagged individual cDNA molecules with unique molecular identifiers. TCRdb independently ran MiXCR on the 5' RACE reads; one entry per CDR3 protein. The data contain roughly 51,000 distinct CDR3 sequences, about 7.7% of them singletons. The CDR3 sequence is 14 residues long. V gave up 0 bases and J gave up 8 bases, with 12 bases separating them. Looked up from germline, CDR1 is SGHDN and CDR2 is FVKESK. A word on this clonotype: Its antigen is still unknown.

The origin of this receptor is an adult who was a healthcare worker with PCR-confirmed SARS-CoV-2 infection or an uninfected control (not recorded which). The chain combines TRBV14 with TRBJ2-3, with TRBD2 as a possible D gene (6 bases). The material was whole blood, obtained at baseline. DNA for the CDR3: TGTGCCAGCAGCCAAGAGACTAGTGGGGTTACGCAGTATTTT. Residues: CASSQETSGVTQYF.